One sample yielded the 19 T cell receptor beta chains listed below, sequenced in a study of ipilimumab plus nivolumab after autologous stem cell transplantation. Libraries were prepared by immunoSEQ multiplex PCR; TCRdb keeps only in-frame clonotypes and omits some of them. The sample shows 20,000 to 25,000 clones, roughly 74% of them seen only once. The material sequenced was PBMCs, taken in a trial of ipilimumab plus nivolumab as post-transplant consolidation. The receptors were gathered from a male donor with diffuse large B-cell lymphoma.

V usage is TRBV2 and J usage is TRBJ2-5; the D is unclear. Germline V gene lookup returns CDR1 SNHLY and CDR2 FYNNEI. The CDR3 spans 13 residues. Trimming removed 11 bases from V and 2 bases from J, with 15 bases in between. CDR3 amino acids: CAFRRWAQETQYF. The CDR3 bases are TGTGCCTTCCGGCGCTGGGCGCAAGAGACCCAGTACTTC.

J is TRBJ1-1 and V is TRBV2; 9 positions match TRBD1. V gave up 8 bases and J gave up 4 bases; unmatched junction bases: 2. Germline values: CDR1 SNHLY, CDR2 FYNNEI. This CDR3 has 12 residues. CDR3 DNA: TGTGCCAGCCAGACAGGGGGCACTGAAGCTTTCTTT. Translation gives CASQTGGTEAFF.

The gene calls are TRBV10-1 and TRBJ2-3, with 8 bases that match TRBD2. This CDR3 comprises 14 residues. V lost 5 bases, J lost 5 bases, and 6 bases stayed unmatched. CDR1 WNHNN and CDR2 SYGVQD come from the germline V gene (reference sequence). The CDR3 DNA follows: TGCGCCAGCAGTAAACTAGCGGTAGAAGATACGCAGTATTTT. The encoded protein is CASSKLAVEDTQYF.

The CDR3 nucleotides are TGTGCCAGTAGTATAGACACAGATACGCAGTATTTT. It specifies CASSIDTDTQYF. This chain connects TRBV19 to TRBJ2-3; D gene ambiguous. The V end lost 0 bases, the J end lost 2 bases, and 0 bases lay between the germline ends. Looked up from germline, CDR1 is LNHDA and CDR2 is SQIVND (reference sequence). The CDR3 runs 12 residues.

The CDR3 DNA sequence: TGTGCCAGCAGCTTTACTTCCTACGAGCAGTACTTC. Translation: CASSFTSYEQYF. This chain links TRBV11-2 with TRBJ2-7; D uncertain. This CDR3 is 12 amino acids long. CDR1 and CDR2 from the germline V gene are SGHAT and FQNNGV. The V gene lost 3 bases and the J gene lost 1 base, with 4 bases spanning the gap.

This clone occurred a few times. The chain has TRBV6-4 and TRBJ2-5, with 9 bases that match TRBD2. The V gene end was trimmed by 3 bases and the J gene end by 1 base; junction bases not matched to a gene: 0. This CDR3 has 14 amino acids. Per germline, CDR1 MRHNA and CDR2 SNTAGT. CDR3 region: CASSERGGQETQYF. The CDR3, as DNA: TGTGCCAGCAGTGAGCGGGGGGGCCAAGAGACCCAGTACTTC.

The rearrangement links TRBV7-9 to TRBJ2-5, with D maybe TRBD1 (6 bases). CDR1 SEHNR and CDR2 FQNEAQ come from the germline V gene (reference sequence). V was clipped by 5 bases and J by 4 bases, with 11 bases between them. This CDR3 spans 13 amino acids. This chain's CDR3 is CASSIAGVETQYF. The CDR3 nucleotides read TGTGCCAGCAGCATCGCAGGGGTAGAGACCCAGTACTTC.

V usage is TRBV7-3 and J usage is TRBJ2-3, with 7 bases identical to TRBD2. Per the germline V gene, CDR1 is SGHTA and CDR2 is FQGTGA. Germline trimming cut 2 bases from V and 0 bases from J; bases unmatched to any gene: 5. The CDR3 totals 16 residues. CDR3 loop: CASSLGVSGSTDTQYF. CDR3 coding DNA: TGTGCCAGCAGCTTAGGTGTTAGCGGGAGCACAGATACGCAGTATTTT.

The chain recombines TRBV6-6 with TRBJ1-2, with 8 bases identical to TRBD1. CDR1 is MNHNY and CDR2 is SVGAGI in the germline V gene (reference sequence). Unmatched junction bases numbered 7, after V lost 6 bases and J lost 1 base. The CDR3 is 15 residues long. The CDR3 coding sequence is TGTGCCAGCAGGGCGACAGGGGTGGGTAACTATGGCTACACCTTC. Protein sequence: CASRATGVGNYGYTF.

A few counts support this clone. The chain has TRBV5-4 and TRBJ2-1; a possible D gene is TRBD2 (6 bases). Germline values: CDR1 SGHNT, CDR2 YYREEE (reference sequence). The CDR3 covers 15 residues. V was cut by 4 bases and J by 0 bases, with 11 bases left in between. The CDR3 loop reads CASSPTGSSYNEQFF. CDR3 bases: TGTGCCAGCAGCCCGACCGGGAGCTCCTACAATGAGCAGTTCTTC. Together with reference TRBV5-4 and TRBJ2-1, the CDR3 gives the full variable domain: ETGVTQSPTHLIKTRGQQVTLRCSSQSGHNTVSWYQQALGQGPQFIFQYYREEENGRGNFPPRFSGLQFPNYSSELNVNALELDDSALYLCASSPTGSSYNEQFFGPGTRLTVL.

A few counts support this clone. This sequence joins TRBV7-2 and TRBJ2-3; D may match TRBD1 or TRBD2 (6 bases each). Germline CDR1 reads SGHTA; CDR2 reads FQGNSA. This CDR3 spans 16 amino acids. V was trimmed by 3 bases and J by 1 base, leaving 14 bases between them. The CDR3 DNA reads as TGTGCCAGCAGCTTTAGGGGGACTTGGGGCACAGATACGCAGTATTTT. The encoded protein is CASSFRGTWGTDTQYF.

The V call is TRBV19, the J call TRBJ1-4, with D possibly being TRBD1 (5 bases). Germline values: CDR1 LNHDA, CDR2 SQIVND (reference sequence). The V end lost 5 bases, the J end lost 2 bases, and 12 bases lay between the germline ends. The CDR3 loop spans 15 amino acids. This CDR3 reads CASSVRGGTNEKLFF. CDR3 sequence (DNA): TGTGCCAGTAGTGTTAGGGGAGGCACTAATGAAAAACTGTTTTTT.

The chain couples TRBV27 to TRBJ1-1; 7 positions agree with TRBD1. The CDR3 loop spans 15 amino acids. In germline, CDR1 is MNHEY, CDR2 SMNVEV (reference sequence). Trimming removed 7 bases from V and 0 bases from J; junction bases left unmatched: 8. The CDR3 spells CASNSVTGLNTEAFF. In nucleotides, the CDR3 is TGTGCCAGCAATTCTGTGACAGGGTTGAACACTGAAGCTTTCTTT.

Only a few counts were recorded for this clone. The chain employs TRBV7-6 and TRBJ2-3; tentative D call: TRBD1 (5 bases). Between the trimmed V and J ends, which lost 2 bases and 4 bases, there was a span of 13 bases. The germline V gene encodes CDR1 SGHVS and CDR2 FNYEAQ. There are 15 residues in the CDR3. CDR3 residues: CASSLYQGRADTQYF. The CDR3 DNA reads as TGTGCCAGCAGCTTATACCAGGGAAGAGCAGATACGCAGTATTTT.

The chain couples TRBV5-1 to TRBJ2-7; no clear D gene. The CDR3 runs 13 residues. Germline CDR1 SGHRS, CDR2 YFSETQ. Trimming took off 0 bases at V and 7 bases at J, with 11 bases between the two ends. The CDR3 protein is CASSLADGLEQYF. Written as DNA, the CDR3 is TGCGCCAGCAGCTTGGCCGACGGCCTGGAGCAGTACTTC.

CDR3 residues: CASSLAGSGANVLTF. The CDR3 nucleotides are TGCGCCAGCAGCTTAGCAGGATCTGGGGCCAACGTCCTGACTTTC. The gene calls are TRBV5-1 and TRBJ2-6; D is uncertain. The CDR3 consists of 15 residues. CDR1 and CDR2 from the germline V gene are SGHRS and YFSETQ. V was cut by 2 bases and J by 1 base, with 7 bases left in between.

J is TRBJ2-1 and V is TRBV7-3, with TRBD2 matching 12 bases. This CDR3 has 17 amino acids. The germline V gene has CDR1 SGHTA and CDR2 FQGTGA. Germline trimming cut 5 bases from V and 10 bases from J; bases unmatched to any gene: 15. In DNA form, the CDR3 reads TGTGCCAGCAGCCCCCATCCCCGGACTAGCGGGAACGACGAGCAGTTCTTC. Amino acid sequence: CASSPHPRTSGNDEQFF. Filled out from reference TRBV7-3 and TRBJ2-1, the complete variable domain reads GAGVSQTPSNKVTEKGKYVELRCDPISGHTALYWYRQSLGQGPEFLIYFQGTGAADDSGLPNDRFFAVRPEGSVSTLKIQRTERGDSAVYLCASSPHPRTSGNDEQFFGPGTRLTVL.

Comments on this clone: One junction end does not reproduce the germline sequence, and a read error may be involved. The rearrangement joins TRBV5-1 to TRBJ2-5; possibly TRBD1 or TRBD2 for D (5 bases each). The CDR3 extends over 15 amino acids. Germline V gene data show CDR1 as SGHRS and CDR2 as YFSETQ. The CDR3: CASSLAGTFEEAQYF. CDR3 nucleotides: TGCGCCAGCAGCTTGGCCGGGACGTTCGAAGAGGCCCAGTACTTC.

The V and J genes are TRBV5-4 and TRBJ2-2, with D perhaps TRBD2 (7 bases). The V end was cut by 1 base, the J end by 5 bases, with 12 bases between. The V gene's germline CDR1 is SGHNT and CDR2 YYREEE (reference sequence). The CDR3 covers 15 residues. CDR3 in DNA: TGTGCCAGCAGCTTGTCCGGGGGGCGTACCGGGGAGCTGTTTTTT. Its protein product is CASSLSGGRTGELFF.